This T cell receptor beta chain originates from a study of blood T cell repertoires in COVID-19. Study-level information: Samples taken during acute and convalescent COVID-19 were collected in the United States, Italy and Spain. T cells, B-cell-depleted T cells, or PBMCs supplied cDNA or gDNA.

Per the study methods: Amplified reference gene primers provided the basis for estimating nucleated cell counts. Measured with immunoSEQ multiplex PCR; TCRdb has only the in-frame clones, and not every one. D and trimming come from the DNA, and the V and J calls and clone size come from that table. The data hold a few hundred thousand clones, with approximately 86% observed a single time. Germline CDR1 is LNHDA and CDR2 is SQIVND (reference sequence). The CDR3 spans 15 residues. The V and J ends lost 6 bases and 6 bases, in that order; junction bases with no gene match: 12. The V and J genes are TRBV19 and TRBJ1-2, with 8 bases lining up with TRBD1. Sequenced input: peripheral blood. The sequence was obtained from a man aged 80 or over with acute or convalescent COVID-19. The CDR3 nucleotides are TGTGCCAGTAGCACCATCCCAGGGGGCGCAAATGGCTACACCTTC. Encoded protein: CASSTIPGGANGYTF.